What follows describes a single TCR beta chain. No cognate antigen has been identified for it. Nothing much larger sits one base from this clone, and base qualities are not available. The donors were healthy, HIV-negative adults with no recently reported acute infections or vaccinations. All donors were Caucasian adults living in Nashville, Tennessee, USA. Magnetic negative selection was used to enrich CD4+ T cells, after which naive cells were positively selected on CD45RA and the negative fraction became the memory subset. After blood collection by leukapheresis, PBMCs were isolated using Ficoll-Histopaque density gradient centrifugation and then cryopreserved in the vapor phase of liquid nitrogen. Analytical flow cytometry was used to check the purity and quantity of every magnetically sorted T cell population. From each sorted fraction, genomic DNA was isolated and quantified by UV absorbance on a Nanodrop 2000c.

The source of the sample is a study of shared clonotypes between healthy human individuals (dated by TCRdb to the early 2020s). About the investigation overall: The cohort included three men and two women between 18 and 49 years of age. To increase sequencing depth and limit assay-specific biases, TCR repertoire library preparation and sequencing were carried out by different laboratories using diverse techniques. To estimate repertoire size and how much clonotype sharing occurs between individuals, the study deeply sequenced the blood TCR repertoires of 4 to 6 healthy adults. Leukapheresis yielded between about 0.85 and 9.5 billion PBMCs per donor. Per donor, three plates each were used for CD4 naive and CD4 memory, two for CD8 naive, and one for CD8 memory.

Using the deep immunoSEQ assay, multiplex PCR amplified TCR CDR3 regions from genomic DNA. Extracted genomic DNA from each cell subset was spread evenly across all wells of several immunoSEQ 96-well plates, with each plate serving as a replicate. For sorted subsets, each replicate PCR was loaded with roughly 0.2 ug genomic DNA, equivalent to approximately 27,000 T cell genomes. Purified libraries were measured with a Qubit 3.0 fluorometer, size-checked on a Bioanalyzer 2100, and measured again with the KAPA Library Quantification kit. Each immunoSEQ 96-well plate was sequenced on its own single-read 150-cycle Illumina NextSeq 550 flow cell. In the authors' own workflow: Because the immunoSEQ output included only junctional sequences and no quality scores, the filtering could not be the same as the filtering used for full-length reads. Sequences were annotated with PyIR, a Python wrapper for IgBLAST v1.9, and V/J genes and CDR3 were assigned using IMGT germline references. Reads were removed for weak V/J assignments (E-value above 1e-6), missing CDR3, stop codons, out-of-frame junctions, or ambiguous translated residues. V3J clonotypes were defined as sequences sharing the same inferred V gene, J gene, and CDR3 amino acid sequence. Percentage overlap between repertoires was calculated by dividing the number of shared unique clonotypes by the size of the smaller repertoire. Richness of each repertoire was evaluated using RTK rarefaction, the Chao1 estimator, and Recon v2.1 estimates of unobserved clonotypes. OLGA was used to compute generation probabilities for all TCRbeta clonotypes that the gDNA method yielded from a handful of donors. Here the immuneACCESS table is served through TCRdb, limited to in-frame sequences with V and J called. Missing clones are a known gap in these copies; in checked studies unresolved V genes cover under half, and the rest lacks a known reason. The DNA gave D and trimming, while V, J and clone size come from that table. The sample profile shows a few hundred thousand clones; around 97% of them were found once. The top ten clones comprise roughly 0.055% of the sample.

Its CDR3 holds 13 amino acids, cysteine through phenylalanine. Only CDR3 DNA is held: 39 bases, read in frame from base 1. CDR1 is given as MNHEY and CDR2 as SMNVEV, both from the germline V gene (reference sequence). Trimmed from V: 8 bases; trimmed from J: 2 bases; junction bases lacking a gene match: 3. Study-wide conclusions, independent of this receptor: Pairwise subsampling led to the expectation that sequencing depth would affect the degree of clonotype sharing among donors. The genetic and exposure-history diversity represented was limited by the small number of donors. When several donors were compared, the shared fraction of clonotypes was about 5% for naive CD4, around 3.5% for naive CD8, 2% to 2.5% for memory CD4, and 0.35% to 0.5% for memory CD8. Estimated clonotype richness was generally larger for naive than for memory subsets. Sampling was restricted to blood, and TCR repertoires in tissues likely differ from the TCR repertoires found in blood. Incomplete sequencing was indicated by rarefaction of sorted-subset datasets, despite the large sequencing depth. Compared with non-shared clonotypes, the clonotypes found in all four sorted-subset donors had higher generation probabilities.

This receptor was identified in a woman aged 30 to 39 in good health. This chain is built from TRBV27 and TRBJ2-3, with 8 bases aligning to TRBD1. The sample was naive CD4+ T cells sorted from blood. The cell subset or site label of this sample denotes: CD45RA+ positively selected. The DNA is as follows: TGTGCCAGCGGGGACAGGTACACAGATACGCAGTATTTT. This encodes CASGDRYTDTQYF.